These T cell receptor beta chains were read from a single sample in a study of blood T cell repertoires in COVID-19. The protocol was immunoSEQ multiplex PCR, while the TCRdb copy is restricted to in-frame clones and leaves out a portion. The sample shows about 480,000 clones, more than 85% of them seen only once. Sequencing was carried out using peripheral blood. The receptors derive from a woman aged 25 to 39 with acute or convalescent COVID-19. Each CDR3 is given with its conserved first and last residue. Each record gives: CDR3 protein, CDR3 DNA, V gene, D gene, clone size, J gene. A D gene is named only where the DNA matches it firmly. Clone size is shown for a subset of rows, as once, few, many or a class of expanded clone.

CASSPGGGNTIYF,TGTGCCAGCAGTCCAGGGGGGGGAAACACCATATATTTT,TRBV27,TRBD1,-,TRBJ1-3
CASSFGGSIDEQFF,TGTGCCAGCAGCTTTGGGGGGTCGATCGATGAGCAGTTCTTC,TRBV7-8,-,-,TRBJ2-1
CASSRRAGGNQPQHF,TGTGCCAGCAGCAGACGGGCAGGGGGGAATCAGCCCCAGCATTTT,TRBV2,TRBD1,-,TRBJ1-5
CASSVGDGRSGYTF,TGCGCCAGCAGCGTTGGAGACGGGAGGAGTGGCTACACCTTC,TRBV5-1,-,-,TRBJ1-2
CASSSPGQGYEQYF,TGTGCCAGCAGTTCGCCCGGACAGGGCTACGAGCAGTACTTC,TRBV27,TRBD1,-,TRBJ2-7
CASSLSRQGRSEQYF,TGTGCCAGCAGTTTATCAAGACAGGGGAGGTCCGAGCAGTACTTC,TRBV27,TRBD1,-,TRBJ2-7
CASSVGTGTNTGELFF,TGTGCCAGCAGCGTGGGGACAGGGACGAACACCGGGGAGCTGTTTTTT,TRBV5-6,TRBD1,-,TRBJ2-2
CATLSRDRTSGGAVDEQFF,TGTGCCACTCTGAGTCGCGACAGGACTAGCGGGGGGGCCGTCGATGAGCAGTTCTTC,TRBV6-8,TRBD2,-,TRBJ2-1
CASSRTGLNEQFF,TGTGCCAGCAGTAGGACAGGGCTAAATGAGCAGTTCTTC,TRBV6-5,TRBD1,-,TRBJ2-1
CAWNGARGQETQYF,TGTGCCTGGAACGGGGCCAGGGGGCAGGAGACCCAGTACTTC,TRBV30,TRBD1,-,TRBJ2-5
CASSQGFSGGYEQYF,TGTGCCAGCAGCCAAGGGTTCTCCGGGGGCTACGAGCAGTACTTC,TRBV4-2,-,once,TRBJ2-7
CASSGLSYEQYF,TGTGCCAGCAGCGGGCTTTCCTACGAGCAGTACTTC,TRBV9,-,-,TRBJ2-7
CASSLGAETGELFF,TGTGCCAGCAGCTTAGGGGCAGAGACCGGGGAGCTGTTTTTT,TRBV7-2,-,-,TRBJ2-2
CASSATGQGVEETQYF,TGTGCCAGTAGTGCTACGGGACAGGGGGTTGAAGAGACCCAGTACTTC,TRBV19,TRBD1,-,TRBJ2-5
CASSQDPLEWEETQYF,TGCGCCAGCAGCCAAGATCCGCTAGAGTGGGAAGAGACCCAGTACTTC,TRBV4-1,-,-,TRBJ2-5
CASSPLGAWSGGALRTDTQYF,TGTGCCAGCAGCCCGCTAGGGGCGTGGAGCGGGGGGGCCTTGCGGACAGATACGCAGTATTTT,TRBV7-8,TRBD2,-,TRBJ2-3